A selection of T cell receptor beta chains follows, all from one sample in a study of CD8 T cells in Susac syndrome. TCRdb redid the calling of the immunoSEQ multiplex PCR reads with MiXCR, one entry per CDR3 protein. Found here are about 190,000 distinct CDR3 sequences, 80% to 95% of them singletons; the top ten hold 0.1%. The sequencing input was CD4+ T cells from PBMCs. The receptors were sampled from a human donor in good health. The CDR3 runs from the conserved cysteine through the conserved F or W. The D gene is left open where the match is weak. The size field is filled for only some rows; it gives once, few, many or a size class.

>NA|TRBV7-2|TRBJ2-3|TRBD1|16
CASSSHLGGRTDTQYF
TGTGCCAGCAGCTCTCATTTAGGGGGCCGCACAGATACGCAGTATTTT
>NA|TRBV19|TRBJ1-2|NA|14
CASSRDGSLYGYTF
TGTGCCAGTAGTAGGGACGGATCTCTCTATGGCTACACCTTC
>NA|TRBV7-3|TRBJ1-3|NA|16
CASSLTGQVSGNTIYF
TGTGCCAGCAGCTTAACGGGTCAAGTCTCTGGAAACACCATATATTTT
>NA|TRBV4-2|TRBJ1-6|NA|16
CASSRSPVTYNSPLHF
TGTGCCAGCAGCCGGTCTCCGGTTACTTATAATTCACCCCTCCACTTT
>NA|TRBV7-2|TRBJ1-5|NA|17
CASSLVGSGAAYQPQHF
TGTGCCAGCAGCTTAGTGGGTTCAGGGGCCGCCTATCAGCCCCAGCATTTT
>NA|TRBV28|TRBJ2-3|NA|14
CASRRAGGTDTQYF
TGTGCCAGCCGCAGGGCAGGGGGCACAGATACGCAGTATTTT
>NA|TRBV29-1|TRBJ2-5|NA|14
CSVAVGPQKETQYF
TGCAGCGTGGCAGTGGGGCCTCAAAAAGAGACCCAGTACTTC
>NA|TRBV7-2|TRBJ2-3|TRBD2|15
CASSSPGLAVDTQYF
TGTGCCAGCAGCTCGCCGGGACTAGCGGTAGATACGCAGTATTTT
>NA|TRBV3-1|TRBJ1-2|TRBD1|14
CASSYGTGLYGYTF
TGTGCCAGCAGCTACGGGACAGGACTCTATGGCTACACCTTC
>NA|TRBV28|TRBJ1-5|NA|17
CASSLFQGMGSNQPQHF
TGTGCCAGCAGTTTATTCCAGGGAATGGGTAGCAATCAGCCCCAGCATTTT
>NA|TRBV6-4|TRBJ2-3|TRBD2|18
CASSDSYGGDPYTDTQYF
TGTGCCAGCAGTGACTCGTACGGGGGGGACCCCTACACAGATACGCAGTATTTT
>NA|TRBV27|TRBJ2-1|TRBD1|14
CASSGGTGGFEQFF
TGTGCCAGCAGTGGGGGGACAGGGGGCTTTGAGCAGTTCTTC
>once|TRBV2|TRBJ2-1|NA|14
CASIERSSYNEQFF
TGTGCCAGCATAGAGAGGAGCTCCTACAATGAGCAGTTCTTC
>NA|TRBV28|TRBJ1-1|NA|15
CASSLLGGGNTEAFF
TGTGCCAGCAGTTTACTAGGAGGGGGGAACACTGAAGCTTTCTTT
>NA|TRBV21-1|TRBJ1-4|NA|14
CASCPSQLDEKLFF
TGTGCCAGCTGCCCGTCCCAGCTTGATGAAAAACTGTTTTTT
>NA|TRBV20-1|TRBJ2-3|TRBD2|14
CSASRGVYTDTQYF
TGCAGTGCTAGTCGGGGGGTGTACACAGATACGCAGTATTTT
>NA|TRBV4-2|TRBJ2-5|NA|16
CASSQAPTGRQETQYF
TGTGCCAGCAGCCAAGCCCCGACGGGGCGGCAAGAGACCCAGTACTTC
>NA|TRBV6-1|TRBJ1-5|TRBD1|17
CASSPWTGGLNNQPQHF
TGTGCCAGCAGCCCCTGGACAGGTGGATTAAACAATCAGCCCCAGCATTTT
>NA|TRBV20-1|TRBJ1-4|TRBD1|12
CSGGQGAEKLFF
TGCAGTGGGGGACAGGGGGCTGAAAAACTGTTTTTT
>NA|TRBV20-1|TRBJ2-1|TRBD2|15
CSAPSGGAVNNEQFF
TGCAGTGCTCCAAGCGGGGGGGCGGTCAACAATGAGCAGTTCTTC
>few|TRBV7-6|TRBJ2-5|NA|14
CASSLVRGSETQYF
TGTGCCAGCAGCTTAGTTAGGGGCTCAGAGACCCAGTACTTC
>NA|TRBV5-8|TRBJ1-1|NA|15
CASSLGLGVNTEAFF
TGTGCCAGCAGCTTGGGGCTGGGAGTGAACACTGAAGCTTTCTTT
>NA|TRBV7-8|TRBJ2-2|TRBD1|16
CASSLTGTGNTGELFF
TGTGCCAGCAGCTTAACCGGGACAGGGAACACCGGGGAGCTGTTTTTT
>NA|TRBV6-1|TRBJ1-5|NA|13
CASSGGGRQPQHF
TGTGCCAGCAGTGGGGGGGGCAGGCAGCCCCAGCATTTT
>NA|TRBV6-1|TRBJ2-2|NA|12
CASSQRGGELFF
TGTGCCAGCAGCCAAAGAGGCGGGGAGCTGTTTTTT
>NA|TRBV29-1|TRBJ2-2|TRBD1|13
CSVISGGTGELFF
TGCAGCGTGATTTCAGGGGGTACCGGGGAGCTGTTTTTT
>NA|TRBV19|TRBJ2-2|NA|15
CASKTVGANTGELFF
TGTGCCAGTAAAACGGTCGGGGCGAACACCGGGGAGCTGTTTTTT
>NA|TRBV27|TRBJ2-3|TRBD2|17
CASSLSTGLTTPDTQYF
TGTGCCAGCAGTTTATCGACGGGACTAACGACACCAGATACGCAGTATTTT
>NA|TRBV18|TRBJ2-5|NA|14
CASSPVGNGETQYF
TGTGCCAGCTCACCGGTGGGGAACGGAGAGACCCAGTACTTC
>NA|TRBV20-1|TRBJ2-2|NA|12
CSARAHIGELFF
TGCAGTGCTAGAGCTCATATCGGGGAGCTGTTTTTT
>NA|TRBV5-6|TRBJ2-1|TRBD2|15
CASSWTSGGRNEQFF
TGTGCCAGCAGCTGGACTAGCGGGGGGCGCAATGAGCAGTTCTTC
>few|TRBV9|TRBJ2-3|TRBD1|15
CASSARGQRTDTQYF
TGTGCCAGCAGCGCCCGGGGACAGCGCACAGATACGCAGTATTTT
>NA|TRBV20-1|TRBJ2-5|TRBD2|13
CSASGGAGETQYF
TGCAGTGCTAGCGGGGGGGCCGGAGAGACCCAGTACTTC
>NA|TRBV6-2/TRBV6-3|TRBJ2-2|TRBD2|16
CASSFSGGANTGELFF
TGTGCCAGCAGTTTTAGCGGGGGGGCGAACACCGGGGAGCTGTTTTTT
>few|TRBV5-1|TRBJ2-5|TRBD1|15
CASSITGTGVETQYF
TGCGCCAGCAGCATAACCGGGACAGGGGTAGAGACCCAGTACTTC
>NA|TRBV7-9|TRBJ2-5|TRBD1|15
CASSFWQGARETQYF
TGTGCCAGCAGCTTCTGGCAGGGGGCCAGGGAGACCCAGTACTTC
>NA|TRBV5-1|TRBJ2-5|NA|13
CASSLIPEETQYF
TGCGCCAGCAGCTTGATCCCGGAAGAGACCCAGTACTTC
>NA|TRBV3-1|TRBJ2-2|NA|15
CASSQWGMNTGELFF
TGTGCCAGCAGCCAATGGGGGATGAACACCGGGGAGCTGTTTTTT
>NA|TRBV20-1|TRBJ1-5|NA|15
CSARDREGSNQPQHF
TGCAGTGCTAGGGATAGGGAGGGGAGCAATCAGCCCCAGCATTTT
>NA|TRBV29-1|TRBJ1-1|NA|9
CSVAPEAFF
TGCAGCGTTGCCCCGGAAGCTTTCTTT
>NA|TRBV29-1|TRBJ2-5|NA|13
CSVQVQRVETQYF
TGCAGCGTTCAGGTTCAAAGGGTGGAGACCCAGTACTTC
>NA|TRBV27|TRBJ2-7|TRBD1|13
CASSFRGSYEQYF
TGTGCCAGCAGTTTCAGGGGGTCCTACGAGCAGTACTTC
>NA|TRBV5-1|TRBJ2-6|NA|18
CASSPRRGSSSGANVLTF
TGCGCCAGCAGCCCCCGAAGGGGAAGCAGCTCTGGGGCCAACGTCCTGACTTTC
>NA|TRBV20-1|TRBJ1-1|NA|13
CSVPPRRGTEAFF
TGCAGTGTTCCACCTCGGAGGGGGACTGAAGCTTTCTTT
>NA|TRBV29-1|TRBJ2-1|NA|9
CSVGQGGFF
TGCAGCGTTGGGCAGGGCGGCTTCTTC
>NA|TRBV23-1|TRBJ1-5|NA|15
CASSQSERRGQPQHF
TGCGCCAGCAGTCAATCAGAGAGGAGGGGTCAGCCCCAGCATTTT
>NA|TRBV7-3|TRBJ1-6|NA|14
CASSLGAYNSPLHF
TGTGCCAGCAGCTTGGGGGCTTATAATTCACCCCTCCACTTT